The TCR beta chain under discussion was sequenced for a study of CD8 T cells in Susac syndrome. TCR beta sequences were obtained from blood CD8+ and CD4+ T cells. In this sample, this clonotype turned up once. Germline CDR1 SGHRS, CDR2 YFSETQ. Trimming pared 0 bases from V and 4 bases from J, leaving 13 bases between. This CDR3 comprises 15 residues. Reverse transcription used about 0.45 to 1 ug RNA and random hexamers. Each CDR3 protein is one row after TCRdb ran MiXCR on the immunoSEQ multiplex PCR reads. The data contain tens of thousands of distinct CDR3 sequences, approximately 96% of them seen just once; the ten biggest clones take up 0.095% to 0.13%.

This receptor was obtained from a human donor with multiple sclerosis. The rearrangement links TRBV5-1 to TRBJ1-1; D might be TRBD1 (5 bases). Sequences were obtained from CD4+ T cells from PBMCs. CDR3 bases: TGCGCCAGCAGCTTGGCTTGGGGGGGACTCACTGAAGCTTTCTTT. It is translated as CASSLAWGGLTEAFF.